The next 4 T cell receptor beta chains were all read from a single sample in a study of T cell responses to AZD1222 COVID-19 vaccine. TCRdb's copy holds only in-frame clones and misses some; the assay was immunoSEQ multiplex PCR. The table shows roughly 200,000 clones, with 90% to 95% occurring only once. Sequencing was performed on peripheral blood, taken 28 days after the second AZD1222 dose. These receptors were taken from an adult who received the AZD1222 COVID-19 vaccine.

This sequence joins TRBV5-1 and TRBJ1-1; no clear D gene. This CDR3 comprises 15 residues. The germline V gene encodes CDR1 SGHRS and CDR2 YFSETQ. Trimming took off 2 bases at V and 1 base at J, with 12 bases between the two ends. CDR3 DNA sequence: TGCGCCAGCAGCTTCTTCCTTCCGGGGAACACTGAAGCTTTCTTT. It codes for CASSFFLPGNTEAFF.

V usage is TRBV9 and J usage is TRBJ2-7; tentatively, D is TRBD1 (5 bases). V lost 0 bases and J 0 bases, leaving 10 bases between the germline ends. Germline CDR1 reads SGDLS; CDR2 reads YYNGEE. The CDR3 has 15 amino acids. The chain's CDR3 is CASSVGGLSSYEQYF. CDR3 DNA: TGTGCCAGCAGCGTAGGGGGCCTCAGCTCCTACGAGCAGTACTTC. The entire variable domain, with the rest obtained from reference TRBV9 and TRBJ2-7, is as follows: DSGVTQTPKHLITATGQRVTLRCSPRSGDLSVYWYQQSLDQGLQFLIQYYNGEERAKGNILERFSAQQFPDLHSELNLSSLELGDSALYFCASSVGGLSSYEQYFGPGTRLTVT.

This clone was found a few times. The chain couples TRBV10-1 to TRBJ2-7; 7 bases are a match to TRBD2. This CDR3 has 15 residues. In germline, CDR1 is WNHNN, CDR2 SYGVQD (reference sequence). V lost 2 bases to trimming and J lost 3 bases; unmatched junction nucleotides: 7. CDR3: CASSEIDGRFYEQYF. The DNA of the CDR3 is TGCGCCAGCAGTGAGATTGACGGGAGGTTCTACGAGCAGTACTTC.

The chain combines TRBV6-4 with TRBJ2-2, with D possibly TRBD2 on 5 matching bases. V was pared by 6 bases and J by 7 bases, with 15 bases between. Germline-derived CDR1 and CDR2 are MRHNA and SNTAGT. The CDR3 runs 14 residues. The DNA of the CDR3 is TGTGCCAGCAGCATCAACGGGATCGGCGGGGAGCTGTTTTTT. Translating gives CASSINGIGGELFF.